These 32 T cell receptor beta chains were sequenced from one sample in a study of blood T cell repertoires in COVID-19. The repertoire was sequenced with immunoSEQ multiplex PCR; TCRdb's copy has only in-frame clones and lacks some. The data hold around 160,000 clones, with almost 90% observed a single time. Material: peripheral blood. The receptors here all came from a human donor in a cohort sampled during active COVID-19.

This chain joins TRBV7-9 and TRBJ1-5, with D possibly matching TRBD1 (5 bases). V lost 5 bases to trimming and J lost 3 bases, with 8 bases between them. The CDR3 covers 13 residues. Germline-derived CDR1 and CDR2 are SEHNR and FQNEAQ (reference sequence). CDR3 sequence reads: CASSGRDNQPQHF. CDR3 in DNA: TGTGCCAGCAGCGGCAGGGACAATCAGCCCCAGCATTTT.

This clone was counted once. The gene calls are TRBV7-3 and TRBJ2-5; TRBD2 matches 11 bases. The V gene's germline CDR1 is SGHTA and CDR2 FQGTGA. The CDR3 loop spans 14 amino acids. The J segment lost 4 bases and the V segment lost 5 bases, leaving 3 bases of the junction unmatched. The DNA for the CDR3 is TGTGCCAGCAGCGTCACTAGCGGGGGAGAGACCCAGTACTTC. Amino acid sequence: CASSVTSGGETQYF. Looking up the rest from reference TRBV7-3 and TRBJ2-5 gives the full variable domain: GAGVSQTPSNKVTEKGKYVELRCDPISGHTALYWYRQSLGQGPEFLIYFQGTGAADDSGLPNDRFFAVRPEGSVSTLKIQRTERGDSAVYLCASSVTSGGETQYFGPGTRLLVL.

This chain uses TRBV11-2 with TRBJ2-7; D remains unclear. V lost 3 bases to trimming and J lost 3 bases, with 6 bases between them. The CDR3 runs 12 residues. The V gene's germline CDR1 is SGHAT and CDR2 FQNNGV. The CDR3 loop is CASSLSIYEQYF. DNA of the CDR3: TGTGCCAGCAGCTTGTCCATCTACGAGCAGTACTTC.

The chain has TRBV29-1 and TRBJ2-2, with TRBD2 matching 9 bases. Germline CDR1 reads SQVTM; CDR2 reads ANQGSEA. V was clipped by 3 bases and J by 5 bases; unmatched bases: 13. This CDR3 region has 17 residues. CDR3 sequence (DNA): TGCAGCGTTGACGAGCGGCGCGGGGGGGCGCGGACCGGGGAGCTGTTTTTT. Its translation is CSVDERRGGARTGELFF.

This clone has only one observation. The rearrangement uses TRBV7-8 and TRBJ1-4; unclear D gene. The CDR3 length is 15 residues. Trimming stripped 3 bases from V and 8 bases from J, with 16 bases between. Germline CDR1 and CDR2: SGHVS and FQNEAQ. The CDR3 loop is CASSFSPSSGEKLFF. CDR3 in DNA: TGTGCCAGCAGCTTTTCGCCCAGCAGCGGCGAAAAACTGTTTTTT.

This clone was seen only a few times. The chain links TRBV3-1 (or the pseudogene TRBV3-2) to TRBJ2-1; 12 bases align to TRBD2. CDR3 size: 17 residues. Per germline, CDR1 LGHDT and CDR2 YNNKEL (reference sequence). The V gene end was trimmed by 4 bases and the J gene end by 8 bases; junction bases not matched to a gene: 12. CDR3 nucleotides: TGTGCCAGCAGCCCAACGCCCCTAGCGGGAGGGCGGGATGAGCAGTTCTTC. This sequence encodes CASSPTPLAGGRDEQFF.

This chain links TRBV5-6 with TRBJ1-3, with 10 bases fitting TRBD1. This CDR3 comprises 16 residues. Germline CDR1 and CDR2: SGHDT and YYEEEE. With 4 bases clipped from V and 8 bases from J, the junction kept 12 bases outside the gene matches. The CDR3 region is CASSKTGTGESHTIYF. The CDR3 DNA reads TGTGCCAGCAGCAAGACCGGGACAGGGGAAAGTCACACCATATATTTT.

V usage is TRBV19 and J usage is TRBJ2-1; D may be TRBD1 (5 bases). Germline V CDR1 and CDR2: LNHDA, SQIVND (reference sequence). V dropped 10 bases and J dropped 5 bases, with 15 bases sitting between them. This CDR3 has 13 amino acids. The CDR3 here is CATARQGNNEQFF. The CDR3 coding sequence is TGTGCCACCGCCAGGCAGGGAAACAATGAGCAGTTCTTC.

J is TRBJ1-1 and V is TRBV28, with D perhaps matching TRBD1 (5 bases). The CDR3 has 14 residues. V was shortened by 6 bases and J by 1 base, with 12 bases between the two germline ends. CDR1 MDHEN and CDR2 SYDVKM come from the germline V gene. The DNA for the CDR3 is TGTGCCAGCAGCTCTTCCGGACAGAACACTGAAGCTTTCTTT. Translated, it gives CASSSSGQNTEAFF. Full variable domain (outside the CDR3, taken from reference TRBV28 and TRBJ1-1): DVKVTQSSRYLVKRTGEKVFLECVQDMDHENMFWYRQDPGLGLRLIYFSYDVKMKEKGDIPEGYSVSREKKERFSLILESASTNQTSMYLCASSSSGQNTEAFFGQGTRLTVV.

This chain links TRBV4-3 with TRBJ2-3, with D possibly matching TRBD1 (6 bases). V shed 2 bases and J shed 5 bases, with 20 bases lying between them. The germline V gene has CDR1 LGHNA and CDR2 YSLEER. CDR3 length: 17 residues. CDR3 sequence reads: CASSQSDSTHFRDTQYF. DNA of the CDR3: TGCGCCAGCAGCCAATCGGACAGCACCCATTTTAGAGATACGCAGTATTTT.

This clone was detected once. The chain uses TRBV7-3 and TRBJ2-2; 8 nucleotides line up with TRBD1. V shed 0 bases, J shed 6 bases, and the junction held 6 bases outside the gene matches. The CDR3 has 16 amino acids. Germline CDR1 is SGHTA and CDR2 is FQGTGA. The CDR3 DNA sequence: TGTGCCAGCAGCTTAACCGGACAGGGACCCGCCGGGGAGCTGTTTTTT. Its protein is CASSLTGQGPAGELFF.

The chain carries TRBV18 and TRBJ2-4; unclear D gene. Germline loops: CDR1 KGHSH, CDR2 LQKENI. The CDR3 runs 14 residues. The ends were cut back, 1 base at V and 1 base at J, with 5 bases in the middle. Here the CDR3 DNA reads TGTGCCAGCTCACCACTAGTGGCCAAAAACATTCAGTACTTC. This sequence encodes CASSPLVAKNIQYF.

The chain joins TRBV25-1 to TRBJ1-1, with 8 bases lining up with TRBD1. CDR1 is MGHDK and CDR2 is SYGVNS in the germline V gene. CDR3 length: 14 residues. The J segment lost 8 bases and the V segment lost 1 base, leaving 6 bases of the junction unmatched. CDR3 DNA sequence: TGTGCCAGCAGTGAATCCGGACAGGGCGTCGAAGCTTTCTTT. Translation gives CASSESGQGVEAFF.

This chain links TRBV12-3 or TRBV12-4 with TRBJ2-4; no clear D. Trimming took 4 bases from V and 9 from J, leaving 7 bases between them. The CDR3 covers 11 residues. CDR3 region: CASSSSGIQYF. As DNA, the CDR3 is TGTGCCAGCAGTTCGTCGGGCATTCAGTACTTC.

The V call is TRBV3-1 (or the pseudogene TRBV3-2), the J call TRBJ2-5, with TRBD2 matching 13 bases. CDR3 length: 16 amino acids. Germline CDR1 is LGHDT and CDR2 is YNNKEL (reference sequence). J gave up 3 bases and V 5 bases, and 6 bases lay outside the gene matches. The CDR3 DNA reads TGTGCCAGCAGCTCAGGACTAGCGGGGGTGAAAGAGACCCAGTACTTC. Translation: CASSSGLAGVKETQYF.

The rearrangement joins TRBV15 to TRBJ1-5; TRBD1 aligns across 9 bases. This CDR3 has 14 amino acids. The V segment lost 5 bases and the J segment 7 bases; nucleotides outside the gene matches: 6. The V gene's germline CDR1 is LNHNV and CDR2 YYDKDF (reference sequence). The CDR3 DNA follows: TGTGCCACCAGCCTGGACAGGGGAAACCAGCCCCAGCATTTT. Its protein product is CATSLDRGNQPQHF.

The chain combines TRBV6-5 with TRBJ1-5; tentative D call: TRBD1 (6 bases). CDR1 is MNHEY, CDR2 SVGAGI, per germline. V was clipped by 6 bases and J by 5 bases, with 17 bases between them. The CDR3 length is 15 residues. This chain's CDR3 is CASSRSGQSHQPQHF. Written as DNA, the CDR3 is TGTGCCAGCAGCCGTTCAGGACAGTCACATCAGCCCCAGCATTTT.

The rearrangement joins TRBV7-2 to TRBJ2-1; 7 bases are shared with TRBD2. CDR1 and CDR2 from the germline V gene are SGHTA and FQGNSA. The junction had 1 base not matched to a gene; V was cut back by 2 bases and J by 0 bases. CDR3 length: 15 amino acids. CDR3 DNA: TGTGCCAGCAGCTTATGGGGGGGCTCCTACAATGAGCAGTTCTTC. Translating it yields CASSLWGGSYNEQFF.

The chain joins TRBV30 to TRBJ1-5; perhaps TRBD1 as D (5 bases). Looked up from germline, CDR1 is GTSNPN and CDR2 is SVGIG (reference sequence). Deletions cut 2 bases from V and 0 bases from J, with 8 bases between. The CDR3 loop spans 14 amino acids. CDR3 residues: CAWSLGGSNQPQHF. The CDR3, as DNA: TGTGCCTGGAGTCTCGGGGGTAGCAATCAGCCCCAGCATTTT.

This clone was counted between two and nine times. The V and J genes are TRBV2 and TRBJ1-2; 8 bases fit TRBD1. This CDR3 spans 12 amino acids. The V and J ends lost 5 bases and 7 bases, in that order; junction bases with no gene match: 3. CDR1 and CDR2 from the germline V gene are SNHLY and FYNNEI. The CDR3 reads CASSKDRVGYTF. In nucleotides, the CDR3 is TGTGCCAGCAGTAAGGACAGGGTTGGCTACACCTTC.

This rearrangement joins TRBV15 to TRBJ2-5; 7 nucleotides line up with TRBD1. The germline gives CDR1 LNHNV, CDR2 YYDKDF (reference sequence). Trimming cost V 5 bases and J 5 bases; bases outside gene matches: 11. The length of the CDR3 is 15 residues. The CDR3 loop reads CATSFGQVQWETQYF. The CDR3 bases are TGTGCCACCAGCTTCGGACAGGTTCAATGGGAGACCCAGTACTTC.

The J gene is TRBJ1-2, the V gene TRBV15, with D maybe TRBD1 (6 bases). Deletions cut 3 bases from V and 4 bases from J, with 18 bases between. Germline V lookup: CDR1 LNHNV, CDR2 YYDKDF (reference sequence). CDR3 length: 16 amino acids. The CDR3 region is CATSSHNAGASYGYTF. The CDR3 DNA sequence: TGTGCCACCAGCAGTCATAATGCAGGGGCCTCCTATGGCTACACCTTC.

V is TRBV7-2 and J is TRBJ1-1, with 10 bases fitting TRBD1. Trimming cost V 4 bases and J 3 bases; bases outside gene matches: 8. The CDR3 runs 16 residues. Germline V lookup: CDR1 SGHTA, CDR2 FQGNSA. In DNA form, the CDR3 reads TGTGCCAGCAGCTCAGGGACAGGGGTTGGGTACACTGAAGCTTTCTTT. Its translation: CASSSGTGVGYTEAFF.

This rearrangement joins TRBV11-3 to TRBJ2-1, with D possibly being TRBD2 (6 bases). Deletions cut 1 base from V and 9 bases from J, with 16 bases between. Germline V CDR1 and CDR2: SGHNT, YENEEA. This CDR3 is built from 15 residues. The CDR3 spells CASSLGFGGEGEQFF. The DNA for the CDR3 is TGTGCCAGCAGCTTAGGTTTCGGGGGAGAGGGTGAGCAGTTCTTC.

V gene TRBV7-8 combines with J gene TRBJ2-7; TRBD2 aligns across 8 bases. V lost 1 base, J lost 3 bases, and 8 bases stayed unmatched. Germline V gene sequence: CDR1 SGHVS, CDR2 FQNEAQ. This CDR3 has 16 residues. Written as DNA, the CDR3 is TGTGCCAGCAGCTTAGGGGGCCTAGCGGGCCGCTACGAGCAGTACTTC. Translation gives CASSLGGLAGRYEQYF.

This rearrangement joins TRBV5-1 to TRBJ2-3; the match to TRBD1 covers 8 bases. CDR1 SGHRS and CDR2 YFSETQ come from the germline V gene. V shed 0 bases and J 4 bases; nucleotides not matched to a gene: 10. The CDR3 consists of 17 residues. CDR3 amino acids: CASSLGGQGAGADTQYF. CDR3 in DNA: TGCGCCAGCAGCTTGGGGGGCCAGGGGGCCGGCGCAGATACGCAGTATTTT.

This chain connects TRBV18 to TRBJ1-6; unclear D gene. V shed 5 bases and J shed 6 bases, with 14 bases lying between them. The CDR3 is made up of 15 amino acids. Germline V lookup: CDR1 KGHSH, CDR2 LQKENI. The chain's CDR3 is CASSTRSGSNSPLHF. Here the CDR3 DNA reads TGTGCCAGCTCAACCAGGTCCGGATCTAATTCACCCCTCCACTTT.

The V gene is TRBV6-1, the J gene TRBJ1-2; 8 bases are shared with TRBD1. Per germline, CDR1 MNHNS and CDR2 SASEGT. CDR3 size: 15 residues. V lost 3 bases, J lost 4 bases, and 7 bases stayed unmatched. The CDR3 DNA is TGTGCCAGCAGTGAGGTAACAGGGGGAATCTATGGCTACACCTTC. Its translation is CASSEVTGGIYGYTF.

This clone was recorded once. The chain employs TRBV4-1 and TRBJ2-5; a possible D gene is TRBD1 (6 bases). Trimming removed 2 bases from V and 5 bases from J, with 15 bases in between. There are 15 residues in the CDR3. CDR1 MGHRA and CDR2 YSYEKL come from the germline V gene. CDR3 residues: CASSQSGKGDETQYF. CDR3 DNA sequence: TGCGCCAGCAGCCAATCAGGGAAGGGGGATGAGACCCAGTACTTC.

This chain uses TRBV11-3 with TRBJ1-6, with a possible D match to TRBD1 (6 bases). With 3 bases removed from V and 4 bases from J, the gap between germline ends came to 10 bases. The CDR3 runs to 15 residues. The germline V gene encodes CDR1 SGHNT and CDR2 YENEEA. Here the CDR3 reads CASSFYRVYNSPLHF. CDR3 DNA sequence: TGTGCCAGCAGCTTTTACAGGGTTTATAATTCACCCCTCCACTTT.

The chain joins TRBV18 to TRBJ2-5, with D possibly matching TRBD1 (6 bases). The CDR3 consists of 17 residues. CDR1 KGHSH and CDR2 LQKENI come from the germline V gene. Trimming stripped 1 base from V and 0 bases from J, with 15 bases between. CDR3 residues: CASSPRPGRGYQETQYF. For the CDR3, the DNA is TGTGCCAGCTCACCACGGCCAGGAAGGGGGTACCAAGAGACCCAGTACTTC.

J is TRBJ2-1 and V is TRBV5-1; D unclear. V was pared by 5 bases and J by 6 bases, with 12 bases between. CDR1 is SGHRS, CDR2 YFSETQ, per germline. The CDR3 is 13 residues long. Here the CDR3 DNA reads TGCGCCAGCAGTAGCCCCTCTAGCAATGAGCAGTTCTTC. Protein sequence: CASSSPSSNEQFF.